This T cell receptor beta chain emerged from a study of a mutant IDH1 vaccine in newly diagnosed glioma. Study as a whole: Scheduled for weeks 1, 3, 5, 7, 11, 15, 19 and 23, eight vaccinations were given to patients. Vaccinations were initiated 4-6 weeks following radiotherapy alone, or were given together with temozolomide cycles. Previous treatment comprised radiotherapy, temozolomide, or both, mostly both.

Stated time point: week 5, during vaccination. Each vaccine dose was 300 ug of mutant IDH1 20-mer peptide, with topical imiquimod. Of note for this clone: Its specificity is unknown.

CDR1 is LNHDA and CDR2 is SQIVND in the germline V gene (reference sequence). With 7 bases removed from V and 7 bases from J, the gap between germline ends came to 26 bases. The CDR3 spans 17 residues. Assay: immunoSEQ multiplex PCR; the TCRdb copy retains only in-frame clones and omits some. The sample records over 35,000 clones, roughly nine tenths being singletons. The sequence derives from a man aged 50-60 years with glioma. The chain links TRBV19 to TRBJ1-5; D gene ambiguous. This specimen consisted of PBMCs, obtained from a glioma patient whose treatment included an IDH1 peptide vaccine. The CDR3 DNA sequence: TGTGCCAGTATCAATACCTACACCTCCTCAAGAATCCAGCCCCAGCATTTT. Translating it yields CASINTYTSSRIQPQHF.